This TCR beta chain is from a study of early T cells in non-severe SARS-CoV-2 infection. Across the whole study: Unsorted whole blood bulk RNA was sequenced, with unpaired chains.

Germline CDR1 is DFQATT and CDR2 is SNEGSKA (reference sequence). This CDR3 is built from 13 residues. V shed 3 bases and J shed 5 bases, with 10 bases lying between them. TCRdb independently ran MiXCR on the 5' RACE reads; one entry per CDR3 protein. Of about 110,000 distinct CDR3 sequences listed, roughly 12% are singletons. This clonotype was seen at least ten times. The receptor was derived from an adult who was a healthcare worker with PCR-confirmed SARS-CoV-2 infection or an uninfected control (not recorded which). The V call is TRBV20-1, the J call TRBJ1-4; no clear D. The sequenced sample was whole blood, obtained at baseline. The CDR3 loop is CSARGGGNEKLFF. DNA for the CDR3: TGCAGTGCTAGGGGTGGCGGGAATGAAAAACTGTTTTTT.